This T cell receptor (beta chain) was documented in a study of shared clonotypes between healthy human individuals. General study results and limits: The study sampled only blood, and tissue repertoires likely differ. Shared clonotypes across all four donors exceeded non-shared ones in generation probability. The study drew on few donors, limiting represented genetic and exposure-history diversity. It was observed that around 5% of naive CD4 clonotypes were shared across several donors.

Worth noting for this clone: The antigen remains undetermined.

Germline loops: CDR1 MNHNS, CDR2 SASEGT. V gave up 6 bases and J gave up 2 bases, with 14 bases separating them. The length of the CDR3 is 14 residues. Produced via immunoSEQ multiplex PCR; TCRdb's table is partial and in-frame only. This sample has approximately 2,000,000 clones; approximately 90% occur once, and the top ten carry around 0.38%. Sequencing used naive CD4+ T cells from PBMCs. Subset defined: CD45RA+ positively selected. The V and J genes are TRBV6-1 and TRBJ2-7, with D possibly matching TRBD2 (5 bases). This receptor was identified in a man aged 18 to 30 in good health. Some clones in this sample may be carry-over from other donors' samples. DNA for the CDR3: TGTGCCAGCAGGACCGGACTCCCCCCCTACGAGCAGTACTTC. The encoded protein is CASRTGLPPYEQYF.